This TCR beta chain was sequenced for a study of T cells in Graves' hyperthyroidism and ophthalmopathy. Study findings and constraints: In blood, most of the thyroid clonotypes expanded above 0.001 were also present.

The diagnoses drew upon clinical symptoms, serum thyroxine and TRAb, thyroid ultrasound and orbital computed tomography. This clonotype was seen ten or more times. Its antigen remains unknown. Amplified TCR beta CDR3 regions derived from RNA transcripts. The TCR CDR3 first-round RT-PCR relied on the HTBI primer set. TCRdb recomputed calls from the multiplex PCR reads with MiXCR, one row per CDR3 protein. Of around 600,000 distinct CDR3 sequences in the sample, approximately 42% were seen once. The CDR3 spans 13 residues. V shed 5 bases and J shed 1 base, with 9 bases lying between them. Germline V CDR1 and CDR2: SQVTM, ANQGSEA.

The V and J genes are TRBV29-1 and TRBJ1-3; no firm D call. Sequenced sample: peripheral blood or thyroid tissue (not recorded which). The receptor was derived from an adult man with Graves' disease, either hyperthyroidism or ophthalmopathy (not recorded which). The CDR3 coding sequence is TGCAGCGTTTACTCTGGGTCTGGAAACACCATATATTTT. This codes for CSVYSGSGNTIYF.